This record looks at one TCR beta chain sequence and its context. Its antigen is currently unknown. This CDR3 is 14 amino acids long. Trimming took 4 bases from V and 6 from J, leaving 14 bases between them. CDR1 LNHNV and CDR2 YYDKDF come from the germline V gene (reference sequence). This entry belongs to a study of CD8+CD57+ T cells in acquired aplastic anemia. Overall study: Sorted cells (CD4+ and CD8+) yielded DNA amounts that averaged roughly 3 ug. Study-wide results and limits: The number of CD8+ CDR3 sequences shared by patients and controls was approximately 30. Patients and healthy controls showed no significant CD8+ Simpson's diversity difference.

CD8+CD57+ cell expansion, shown by flow cytometry, had occurred in the patients selected for sequencing. Patients had received no therapy at the time of blood sampling. According to the study, genomic DNA was the template for TCR beta VDJ and CDR3 profiling. TCRdb ran MiXCR on the reads and lists one entry per CDR3 protein. The sample contains a few hundred thousand distinct CDR3 sequences, approximately 80% of which appear only once. The material sequenced was sorted CD4+, CD8+, or CD8+CD57+ T cells (not recorded which) from PBMCs. This chain connects TRBV15 to TRBJ2-3; D perhaps matches TRBD2 (6 bases). This clonotype was sampled from a human donor with aplastic anemia. The chain's CDR3 is CATSIADGPDTQYF. The CDR3 coding sequence is TGTGCCACCAGCATAGCGGATGGTCCCGATACGCAGTATTTT.